The 20 T cell receptor beta chains in this list originate from one sample, sequenced in a study of untreated major depressive disorder (dated by TCRdb to the late 2010s). What these receptors recognize is not known. Library preparation was by the immunoSEQ multiplex PCR assay. The source is immuneACCESS, and TCRdb retained only in-frame sequences with V and J called. Part of the clones is not carried over; for the studies checked, unresolved V genes explain less than half of this, and the remainder is unexplained. The sample includes about 25,000 clones, with 91% observed a single time. Of the sample, roughly 0.72% falls within the top ten clones. General conclusions and limits of the study: Sequencing confirmed higher TRBV05-01 (Vbeta 5.1) usage among CD4+ T cells of depressed patients than controls, with p = 0.040 in a one-tailed test.

Sequencing was carried out using CD4+ T cells from PBMCs. These receptors were obtained from a woman aged 30 to 39 with major depressive disorder.

A single count supports this clone. The chain joins TRBV7-3 to TRBJ2-6, with D perhaps TRBD1 or TRBD2 (5 bases each). Trimming left V 5 bases short and J 0 bases short, with 14 bases between. Germline V gives CDR1 SGHTA, CDR2 FQGTGA. The CDR3 is 17 amino acids. The CDR3 loop is CASSPRGRSSGANVLTF. CDR3 bases: TGTGCCAGCAGCCCGAGGGGACGGAGCTCTGGGGCCAACGTCCTGACTTTC.

The V and J genes are TRBV5-6 and TRBJ1-5; tentatively, D is TRBD1 (5 bases). V shed 4 bases and J shed 9 bases, with 17 bases lying between them. The length of the CDR3 is 14 residues. Germline assignment: CDR1 SGHDT and CDR2 YYEEEE. The CDR3 DNA reads TGTGCCAGCAGCCGGGACCGCGGGCTTGGGCCCCAGCATTTT. As protein: CASSRDRGLGPQHF. Full variable domain (missing parts from reference TRBV5-6 and TRBJ1-5): DAGVTQSPTHLIKTRGQQVTLRCSPKSGHDTVSWYQQALGQGPQFIFQYYEEEERQRGNFPDRFSGHQFPNYSSELNVNALLLGDSALYLCASSRDRGLGPQHFGDGTRLSIL.

This clone was seen only once. The chain recombines TRBV25-1 with TRBJ2-1; the match to TRBD2 covers 9 bases. The CDR3 has 15 residues. The V and J ends lost 2 bases and 5 bases, in that order; junction bases with no gene match: 4. Germline CDR1 reads MGHDK; CDR2 reads SYGVNS. CDR3 loop: CASSELAGRHNEQFF. CDR3 sequence (DNA): TGTGCCAGCAGTGAACTAGCGGGAAGGCACAATGAGCAGTTCTTC.

This chain connects TRBV5-8 to TRBJ2-4; D is tentatively TRBD1 or TRBD2 (5 bases each). With 4 bases removed from V and 7 bases from J, the gap between germline ends came to 15 bases. Germline assignment: CDR1 SGHTS and CDR2 YDEGEE. This CDR3 is built from 14 residues. CDR3 nucleotide sequence: TGTGCCAGCAGCCTAGCTCAGGGCAGGAACATTCAGTACTTC. Translated, it gives CASSLAQGRNIQYF.

This clone appeared a few times. J is TRBJ1-1 and V is TRBV4-3; D gene ambiguous. The CDR3 spans 14 residues. Germline lookup yields CDR1 LGHNA and CDR2 YSLEER. The V gene lost 4 bases and the J gene lost 1 base, with 10 bases spanning the gap. CDR3 DNA sequence: TGCGCCAGCAGCCCGGGCCAAACGAACACTGAAGCTTTCTTT. Its protein is CASSPGQTNTEAFF.

This clone has a handful of counts. This rearrangement joins TRBV9 to TRBJ2-3; 13 bases match TRBD2. The CDR3 length is 20 residues. Germline CDR1 SGDLS, CDR2 YYNGEE. V shed 0 bases and J 0 bases; nucleotides not matched to a gene: 10. The CDR3 coding sequence is TGTGCCAGCAGCGTAGGTGGACTAGCGGGAGTTATTCCTAGCACAGATACGCAGTATTTT. It encodes CASSVGGLAGVIPSTDTQYF.

The J gene is TRBJ2-2, the V gene TRBV4-1; no definite D call. The CDR3 is 12 amino acids. Trimming took off 4 bases at V and 6 bases at J, with 6 bases between the two ends. Germline V gives CDR1 MGHRA, CDR2 YSYEKL. CDR3 protein: CASSPLSGELFF. As DNA, the CDR3 is TGCGCCAGCAGCCCCCTGTCCGGGGAGCTGTTTTTT.

The chain combines TRBV11-2 with TRBJ1-6, with TRBD1 matching 8 bases. This CDR3 is 14 amino acids long. V was clipped by 3 bases and J by 7 bases; unmatched bases: 2. Looked up from germline, CDR1 is SGHAT and CDR2 is FQNNGV. CDR3 sequence (DNA): TGTGCCAGCAGCTTCAGGGGGCGAAATTCACCCCTCCACTTT. Its protein product is CASSFRGRNSPLHF.

The V call is TRBV4-3, the J call TRBJ1-2; unclear D gene. V lost 1 base, J lost 2 bases, and 8 bases lay in between. This CDR3 region has 14 residues. Germline V lookup: CDR1 LGHNA, CDR2 YSLEER. The CDR3 region is CASSQGMGNYGYTF. The CDR3 nucleotides read TGCGCCAGCAGCCAAGGGATGGGGAACTATGGCTACACCTTC.

The chain recombines TRBV5-4 with TRBJ2-7, with no clear D. The V gene's germline CDR1 is SGHNT and CDR2 YYREEE (reference sequence). Trimming took off 6 bases at V and 3 bases at J, with 16 bases between the two ends. The CDR3 length is 14 residues. CDR3 nucleotide sequence: TGTGCCAGCACCAACCTGGGGTCCAACTACGAGCAGTACTTC. Translation: CASTNLGSNYEQYF.

This chain links TRBV6-6 with TRBJ1-2, with D possibly TRBD1 on 6 matching bases. Trimming cost V 7 bases and J 3 bases, with 21 bases left between them. Germline V CDR1 and CDR2: MNHNY, SVGAGI (reference sequence). This CDR3 spans 16 amino acids. The CDR3 DNA is TGTGCCAGCACAACCCCCGGGAGGGGGGTGGACTATGGCTACACCTTC. The encoded protein is CASTTPGRGVDYGYTF.

In the case of this clone: The junction and the germline gene differ at one end; a read error may be behind it. The CDR3 spells CTPRMDEQFF. CDR3 DNA: TGTACCCCCAGGATGGATGAGCAGTTCTTC. This chain links TRBV20-1 with TRBJ2-1; D is ambiguous. The CDR3 consists of 10 residues. Per the germline V gene, CDR1 is DFQATT and CDR2 is SNEGSKA (reference sequence).

The chain joins TRBV4-1 to TRBJ2-7; perhaps TRBD1 as D (5 bases). The CDR3 is made up of 13 amino acids. The V end lost 3 bases, the J end lost 6 bases, and 12 bases lay between the germline ends. CDR1 and CDR2 from the germline V gene are MGHRA and YSYEKL. The DNA for the CDR3 is TGCGCCAGCAGCCACAGCAGGGCCGGCGAGCAGTACTTC. Residues: CASSHSRAGEQYF.

This chain links TRBV27 with TRBJ1-4; D call uncertain. The length of the CDR3 is 14 residues. CDR1 is MNHEY and CDR2 is SMNVEV in the germline V gene (reference sequence). The V end was cut by 0 bases, the J end by 0 bases, with 2 bases between. DNA for the CDR3: TGTGCCAGCAGTTTATCAACAACTAATGAAAAACTGTTTTTT. Protein product: CASSLSTTNEKLFF.

The J gene is TRBJ2-1, the V gene TRBV28, with TRBD1 matching 9 bases. The CDR3 length is 14 residues. In germline, CDR1 is MDHEN, CDR2 SYDVKM. The junction had 6 bases not matched to a gene; V was cut back by 7 bases and J by 5 bases. Here the CDR3 DNA reads TGTGCCAGCACCCGGGACAGGGCCAACAATGAGCAGTTCTTC. Translated, it gives CASTRDRANNEQFF.

CDR3 sequence (DNA): TGTGCCAGCAGGCCACAGGGAGCAGATACGCAGTATTTT. Its protein product is CASRPQGADTQYF. The chain couples TRBV6-4 to TRBJ2-3; weak D call: TRBD1 (6 bases). CDR1 and CDR2 from the germline V gene are MRHNA and SNTAGT. This CDR3 region has 13 residues. The germline V and J ends were trimmed by 6 bases and 4 bases, with 11 bases remaining between them.

The rearrangement links TRBV6-6 to TRBJ1-5; 8 bases fit TRBD1. The CDR3 runs to 14 residues. V shed 5 bases and J 8 bases; nucleotides not matched to a gene: 8. The germline V gene encodes CDR1 MNHNY and CDR2 SVGAGI (reference sequence). The DNA for the CDR3 is TGTGCCAGCAGTCCATCCACGACAGGGGAGCCCCAGCATTTT. Protein sequence: CASSPSTTGEPQHF.

This chain joins TRBV5-4 and TRBJ2-3; TRBD2 matches at 12 bases. The V and J ends lost 5 bases and 0 bases, in that order; junction bases with no gene match: 4. The CDR3 is 16 residues long. Germline assignment: CDR1 SGHNT and CDR2 YYREEE (reference sequence). CDR3 in DNA: TGTGCCAGCAGTTCCGGACTAGCGGGAAGCACAGATACGCAGTATTTT. This sequence encodes CASSSGLAGSTDTQYF.

The J gene is TRBJ2-7, the V gene TRBV2; 9 nucleotides align to TRBD2. Trimming removed 6 bases from V and 4 bases from J; junction bases left unmatched: 7. Germline CDR1 and CDR2: SNHLY and FYNNEI. The CDR3 totals 14 residues. CDR3 DNA: TGTGCCAGCAGGAGGTCTGGACTAGCGTACGAGCAGTACTTC. Translated, it gives CASRRSGLAYEQYF.

The V gene is TRBV29-1, the J gene TRBJ2-4, with D tentatively TRBD1 (6 bases). The CDR3 totals 12 residues. Germline-derived CDR1 and CDR2 are SQVTM and ANQGSEA. Trimming stripped 2 bases from V and 7 bases from J, with 9 bases between. CDR3 sequence (DNA): TGCAGCGTTGAATCAGGGGCGAACATTCAGTACTTC. Its translation is CSVESGANIQYF.